The 15 T cell receptor beta chains below all came from one sample that was sequenced in a study of blood T cell repertoires in COVID-19. The protocol was immunoSEQ multiplex PCR, while the TCRdb copy is restricted to in-frame clones and leaves out a portion. The sample has about 200,000 clones; around 90% are singletons. The sample consisted of peripheral blood. These receptors were collected from a man aged 35 to 55 with active or convalescent COVID-19.

J is TRBJ2-7 and V is TRBV2; 8 bases are a match to TRBD1. Per germline, CDR1 SNHLY and CDR2 FYNNEI. The V and J ends lost 7 bases and 0 bases, in that order; junction bases with no gene match: 5. CDR3 length equals 14 residues. The CDR3: CASTTGTGSYEQYF. The CDR3 DNA sequence: TGTGCCAGCACGACAGGGACAGGCTCCTACGAGCAGTACTTC.

The chain is built from TRBV5-8 and TRBJ2-5; 7 positions agree with TRBD1. This CDR3 spans 17 amino acids. Germline CDR1 is SGHTS and CDR2 is YDEGEE. Trimming removed 0 bases from V and 2 bases from J; junction bases left unmatched: 10. CDR3: CASSLAKTGANQETQYF. The CDR3 DNA reads as TGTGCCAGCAGCTTGGCTAAAACAGGGGCGAATCAAGAGACCCAGTACTTC.

The chain uses TRBV19 and TRBJ1-4; possibly TRBD1 for D (5 bases). Germline V lookup: CDR1 LNHDA, CDR2 SQIVND (reference sequence). V was shortened by 4 bases and J by 8 bases, with 17 bases between the two germline ends. The CDR3 length is 15 residues. The CDR3 sequence is CASSSPGRAGEKLFF. CDR3 in DNA: TGTGCCAGTAGTAGCCCGGGCAGGGCGGGAGAAAAACTGTTTTTT.

This clone appeared once. V is TRBV5-4 and J is TRBJ2-7; 7 nucleotides align to TRBD1. The CDR3 length is 13 residues. Trimming cost V 4 bases and J 6 bases; bases outside gene matches: 7. Germline CDR1 and CDR2: SGHNT and YYREEE (reference sequence). The CDR3 sequence is CASSDPRGLEQYF. In DNA, the CDR3 is TGTGCCAGCAGCGACCCTAGGGGGCTCGAGCAGTACTTC. The whole variable domain, remainder taken from reference TRBV5-4 and TRBJ2-7, is ETGVTQSPTHLIKTRGQQVTLRCSSQSGHNTVSWYQQALGQGPQFIFQYYREEENGRGNFPPRFSGLQFPNYSSELNVNALELDDSALYLCASSDPRGLEQYFGPGTRLTVT.

The V gene is TRBV3-1 (or the pseudogene TRBV3-2), the J gene TRBJ1-1; 8 bases agree with TRBD1. This CDR3 has 15 residues. With 3 bases clipped from V and 3 bases from J, the junction kept 6 bases outside the gene matches. CDR1 and CDR2 from the germline V gene are LGHDT and YNNKEL (reference sequence). The CDR3 loop reads CASSHVNRGYTEAFF. In DNA, the CDR3 is TGTGCCAGCAGCCACGTCAACAGGGGGTACACTGAAGCTTTCTTT.

The J gene is TRBJ2-7, the V gene TRBV3-1 (or the pseudogene TRBV3-2); D perhaps matches TRBD1 (6 bases). Trimming pared 4 bases from V and 3 bases from J, leaving 10 bases between. CDR3 length: 13 residues. Germline V gives CDR1 LGHDT, CDR2 YNNKEL (reference sequence). CDR3 sequence reads: CASSRQDNYEQYF. Written as DNA, the CDR3 is TGTGCCAGCAGCCGACAGGATAACTACGAGCAGTACTTC.

The V call is TRBV2, the J call TRBJ1-5; the D is unclear. V was clipped by 5 bases and J by 9 bases, with 8 bases between them. This CDR3 is built from 11 residues. Germline CDR1 SNHLY, CDR2 FYNNEI. The CDR3 region has the DNA TGTGCCAGCAGTACTAACGGGCCCCAGCATTTT. Protein product: CASSTNGPQHF. The whole variable domain, filled in from reference TRBV2 and TRBJ1-5, reads EPEVTQTPSHQVTQMGQEVILRCVPISNHLYFYWYRQILGQKVEFLVSFYNNEISEKSEIFDDQFSVERPDGSNFTLKIRSTKLEDSAMYFCASSTNGPQHFGDGTRLSIL.

This clone was recorded a few times. The chain is built from TRBV7-2 and TRBJ1-5; tentative D call: TRBD1 (5 bases). The CDR3 totals 13 residues. V dropped 4 bases and J dropped 5 bases, with 9 bases sitting between them. Per germline, CDR1 SGHTA and CDR2 FQGNSA. CDR3 loop: CASSSGIYQPQHF. The CDR3 bases are TGTGCCAGCAGCTCAGGGATTTATCAGCCCCAGCATTTT.

J is TRBJ1-2 and V is TRBV7-2; 9 bases line up with TRBD1. J was trimmed by 4 bases and V by 4 bases; bases with no gene match: 1. The CDR3 runs to 13 residues. Germline assignment: CDR1 SGHTA and CDR2 FQGNSA. DNA of the CDR3: TGTGCCAGCAGCTCGACAGGGGGCTATGGCTACACCTTC. It specifies CASSSTGGYGYTF. Looking up the rest from reference TRBV7-2 and TRBJ1-2 gives the full variable domain: GAGVSQSPSNKVTEKGKDVELRCDPISGHTALYWYRQSLGQGLEFLIYFQGNSAPDKSGLPSDRFSAERTGGSVSTLTIQRTQQEDSAVYLCASSSTGGYGYTFGSGTRLTVV.

The chain links TRBV7-6 to TRBJ1-2, with TRBD1 matching 8 bases. V gave up 3 bases and J gave up 1 base; unmatched junction bases: 4. The length of the CDR3 is 15 residues. The germline gives CDR1 SGHVS, CDR2 FNYEAQ. The CDR3 protein is CASSFLQGGNYGYTF. The DNA of the CDR3 is TGTGCCAGCAGCTTTCTACAGGGGGGTAACTATGGCTACACCTTC.

The V gene is TRBV6-5, the J gene TRBJ2-5; no clear D. There are 13 residues in the CDR3. V was cut by 6 bases and J by 5 bases, with 13 bases left in between. Germline-derived CDR1 and CDR2 are MNHEY and SVGAGI. The CDR3 loop reads CASSQPGTETQYF. CDR3 nucleotide sequence: TGTGCCAGCAGCCAACCGGGTACGGAGACCCAGTACTTC.

The chain combines TRBV27 with TRBJ2-1, with 9 bases lining up with TRBD1. The CDR3 extends over 15 amino acids. Germline loops: CDR1 MNHEY, CDR2 SMNVEV (reference sequence). After removal of 5 bases from V and 7 bases from J, the junction contained 9 bases not matched to a gene. CDR3 protein: CASSDLGTGWNEQFF. The CDR3 nucleotides read TGTGCCAGCAGTGACCTCGGGACAGGGTGGAATGAGCAGTTCTTC.

This clone has more than one count but fewer than ten. J is TRBJ1-2 and V is TRBV9; tentative D call: TRBD1 (5 bases). V was trimmed by 3 bases and J by 7 bases, leaving 19 bases between them. Germline CDR1 is SGDLS and CDR2 is YYNGEE. The CDR3 has 15 residues. The CDR3 region has the DNA TGTGCCAGCAGCGCCACCGGGACTGCGTTAGCTGGCTACACCTTC. Translating gives CASSATGTALAGYTF.

The chain is built from TRBV24-1 and TRBJ2-7; 7 bases align to TRBD1. Germline assignment: CDR1 KGHDR and CDR2 SFDVKD. The V gene end was trimmed by 5 bases and the J gene end by 5 bases; junction bases not matched to a gene: 8. The CDR3 runs to 14 residues. CDR3 coding DNA: TGTGCCACCAGTGGAGGAGACCAGGGGGACGAGCAGTACTTC. The encoded protein is CATSGGDQGDEQYF.

The count of this clone is one. The V call is TRBV7-9, the J call TRBJ1-2, with D possibly being TRBD1 (5 bases). Germline V CDR1 and CDR2: SEHNR, FQNEAQ (reference sequence). The CDR3 covers 14 residues. Trimming cost V 7 bases and J 3 bases, with 15 bases left between them. The CDR3 DNA sequence: TGTGCCAGCATACCCTCCGGGGGGGACTATGGCTACACCTTC. Amino acid sequence: CASIPSGGDYGYTF.